Listed below are T cell receptor beta chains from one sample, sequenced in a study of shared clonotypes between healthy human individuals. This table comes from immunoSEQ multiplex PCR, and its TCRdb copy is limited to in-frame clones, with some not included. Here the sample spans about 2 million clones, approximately 94% being singletons. Source material: naive CD8+ T cells sorted from blood. These receptor sequences come from a man in his late teens or twenties in good health. Each CDR3 is given with its conserved first and last residue. D genes are given only for firm matches. The size field is filled for only some rows; it gives once, few, many or a size class.

>NA|TRBJ2-7|TRBV4-1|NA
TGCGCCAGCAGCCAAGAAAGGGCAGGGGACGAGCAGTACTTC
CASSQERAGDEQYF
>NA|TRBJ1-6|TRBV27|NA
TGTGCCAGCAGTCGCTCGACAGGTTATAATTCACCCCTCCACTTT
CASSRSTGYNSPLHF
>NA|TRBJ1-1|TRBV5-1|NA
TGCGCCAGCAGCTGGGGATGGGAGAACACTGAAGCTTTCTTT
CASSWGWENTEAFF
>NA|TRBJ2-7|TRBV13|TRBD2
TGTGCCAGCAGATCTAGCGGGAGCTCCTACGAGCAGTACTTC
CASRSSGSSYEQYF
>NA|TRBJ2-6|TRBV4-1|NA
TGCGCCAGCAGCCAACTCCTTGGGGCCAACGTCCTGACTTTC
CASSQLLGANVLTF
>NA|TRBJ2-7|TRBV4-1|NA
TGCGCCAGCAGCCAAGGGGATCCCCACGAGCGCCTATCCTACGAGCAGTACTTC
CASSQGDPHERLSYEQYF
>NA|TRBJ2-3|TRBV27|TRBD2
TGTGCCAGCAGTGTCATAGCGGGGACCGGCACAGATACGCAGTATTTT
CASSVIAGTGTDTQYF
>NA|TRBJ2-7|TRBV4-3|TRBD1
TGCGCCAGCAGCCAAGGACCCGGGACAGCGAACGAGCAGTACTTC
CASSQGPGTANEQYF
>NA|TRBJ2-7|TRBV27|NA
TGTGCCAGCAGCTGGAATCCGGACGGTTACGAGCAGTACTTC
CASSWNPDGYEQYF
>NA|TRBJ2-7|TRBV5-6|NA
TGTGCCAGCAGTCGCGGCAGGGGACACGAGCAGTACTTC
CASSRGRGHEQYF
>NA|TRBJ2-7|TRBV19|NA
TGTGCCAGTAGTATCCATCAGGGGGGAGAAGGATCCTACGAGCAGTACTTC
CASSIHQGGEGSYEQYF
>NA|TRBJ1-6|TRBV15|NA
TGTGCCACCAGCAGAGATGGGGGCACGATTAGCTCCTATAATTCACCCCTCCACTTT
CATSRDGGTISSYNSPLHF
>NA|TRBJ2-1|TRBV13|TRBD1
TGTGCCAGCAGCTTTTCACAGGGGCCCCACTACAATGAGCAGTTCTTC
CASSFSQGPHYNEQFF
>NA|TRBJ2-2|TRBV19|TRBD1
TGTGCCAGTTGGGACAGGGGTTCGTCCGGGGAGCTGTTTTTT
CASWDRGSSGELFF
>NA|TRBJ1-1|TRBV7-9|NA
TGTGCCAGCAGCTTAGAAGGGGCAGGGCATAGCACTGAAGCTTTCTTT
CASSLEGAGHSTEAFF
>NA|TRBJ2-7|TRBV7-9|NA
TGTGCCAGCAGCGAATCCGGGACGGCCGTATGGGAGCAGTACTTC
CASSESGTAVWEQYF
>NA|TRBJ1-1|TRBV5-4|NA
TGTGCCAGCAGCTTCTTCGGAGGGTTGGCTGAAGCTTTCTTT
CASSFFGGLAEAFF
>NA|TRBJ2-3|TRBV7-9|NA
TGTGCCAGCAGCTTAGAAGCGGCGGAAGATACGCAGTATTTT
CASSLEAAEDTQYF
>NA|TRBJ1-6|TRBV25-1|NA
TGTGCCAGCAGTGAAGGTGGGACTTCACCCCTCCACTTT
CASSEGGTSPLHF
>NA|TRBJ1-6|TRBV27|TRBD1
TGTGCCAGCAGTTTCAGCCAGGGGGCGAAGAATTCACCCCTCCACTTT
CASSFSQGAKNSPLHF
>few|TRBJ1-5|TRBV27|NA
TGTGCCAGCAGTTTATTGGGGGGGATTCAGCCCCAGCATTTT
CASSLLGGIQPQHF
>NA|TRBJ2-3|TRBV7-9|TRBD2
TGTGCCAGCAGCTCGGGACTAGCGGGGGGTCTCTCCACAGATACGCAGTATTTT
CASSSGLAGGLSTDTQYF
>NA|TRBJ2-1|TRBV9|TRBD2
TGTGCCAGCAGCCATACTCAGCGGGAGAACCGGTATGAGCAGTTCTTC
CASSHTQRENRYEQFF
>NA|TRBJ1-5|TRBV27|NA
TGTGCCAGCAGTTTATCTCCGGGGCTACAGCCCCAGCATTTT
CASSLSPGLQPQHF
>NA|TRBJ2-3|TRBV7-2|TRBD2
TGTGCCAGCAGCTTCCCCTTAGCGGGAGGGCCCGATACGCAGTATTTT
CASSFPLAGGPDTQYF
>NA|TRBJ2-7|TRBV6-6|NA
TGTGCCAGCAGTTATTCGGACGGCGAGCAGTACTTC
CASSYSDGEQYF
>NA|TRBJ2-2|TRBV6-5|NA
TGTGCCAGCAGTTACGGCGAACTAGCTGCCGGGGAGCTGTTTTTT
CASSYGELAAGELFF
>NA|TRBJ2-3|TRBV29-1|TRBD2
TGCAGCGGACTAGCCCGGCGGGGGGGGGACACAGATACGCAGTATTTT
CSGLARRGGDTDTQYF
>once|TRBJ2-5|TRBV4-3|TRBD1
TGCGCCAGCAGCCAAGGCGGGACAGGGGGCCACGGAGAGACCCAGTACTTC
CASSQGGTGGHGETQYF
>NA|TRBJ2-7|TRBV15|NA
NA
CATSRDVGTGITGYF
>NA|TRBJ2-1|TRBV14|NA
TGTGCCAGCAGCCAACCCTGGGGGGCGTCCTACAATGAGCAGTTCTTC
CASSQPWGASYNEQFF
>NA|TRBJ2-7|TRBV6-5|TRBD1
TGTGCCAGCAGGGACAGGACAGGGGGCATCTACGAGCAGTACTTC
CASRDRTGGIYEQYF
>NA|TRBJ2-7|TRBV4-3|TRBD1
TGCGCCAGCAGCCAAGATACGCTGGCCGGGACAGGGGGCGCGGAAGAGCAGTACTTC
CASSQDTLAGTGGAEEQYF
>NA|TRBJ2-7|TRBV6-5|NA
TGTGCCAGCAGTTACTCTAGGGGCGAGTCCTCCTACGAGCAGTACTTC
CASSYSRGESSYEQYF
>NA|TRBJ1-6|TRBV9|NA
TGTGCCAGCAGCGTAACGGGGAGCGACAATTCACCCCTCCACTTT
CASSVTGSDNSPLHF
>NA|TRBJ1-6|TRBV28|NA
TGTGCCAGCGGGGGGAGGGATTCACCCCTCCACTTT
CASGGRDSPLHF
>NA|TRBJ2-7|TRBV5-4|NA
TGTGCCAGCAGCTTCATGGGGGGATACGAGCAGTACTTC
CASSFMGGYEQYF
>NA|TRBJ2-7|TRBV4-1|NA
TGCGCCAGCAGCCAAGTTCCCGGGGCCTACGAGCAGTACTTC
CASSQVPGAYEQYF
>NA|TRBJ2-5|TRBV27|NA
TGTGCCAGCAGTACTCCGACAGTAATGGATCAAGGGACCCAGTACTTC
CASSTPTVMDQGTQYF
>NA|TRBJ2-7|TRBV4-1|TRBD2
TGCGCCAGCAGCCAATTTGGCGGGAGGGGTGAGCAGTACTTC
CASSQFGGRGEQYF
>NA|TRBJ2-7|TRBV5-4|NA
TGTGCCAGCAGCTCCGAGGGGTTCGAGCAGTACTTC
CASSSEGFEQYF
>NA|TRBJ2-2|TRBV6-6|NA
TGTGCCAGCAGTTACTCGAGCAACACCGGGGAGCTGTTTTTT
CASSYSSNTGELFF
>NA|TRBJ2-4|TRBV5-7|NA
TGTGCCAGCAGCACCCCCCTGATTCAGTACTTC
CASSTPLIQYF
>NA|TRBJ1-2|TRBV4-1|NA
TGCGCCAGCAGCCAAGATCTAGGGGTAGTTGGCTACACCTTC
CASSQDLGVVGYTF
>NA|TRBJ2-7|TRBV30|NA
TGTGCCTGGAGTCTGACAGGTGCCTACGAGCAGTACTTC
CAWSLTGAYEQYF
>NA|TRBJ1-1|TRBV6-5|NA
TGTGCCAGCAGTTACCGAGATACAGCGAACACTGAAGCTTTCTTT
CASSYRDTANTEAFF
>NA|TRBJ1-2|TRBV5-1|NA
TGCGCCAGCAGTTACTACAGTAACTATGGCTACACCTTC
CASSYYSNYGYTF
>NA|TRBJ2-7|TRBV28|TRBD1
TGTGCCAGCAGCACTCAATGGGACAGGGACTGGGACGAGCAGTACTTC
CASSTQWDRDWDEQYF
>NA|TRBJ1-2|TRBV4-1|NA
TGCGCCAGCAGCCACGGTGAAAGGGCCTACTATGGCTACACCTTC
CASSHGERAYYGYTF
>NA|TRBJ2-7|TRBV13|TRBD2
TGTGCCAGCAGCTTAAAGTCTAGCGGGAGACAGGCCTACGAGCAGTACTTC
CASSLKSSGRQAYEQYF
>NA|TRBJ2-1|TRBV27|NA
TGTGCCAGCAGTTTTGGGATAGCCGACAATGAGCAGTTCTTC
CASSFGIADNEQFF
>few|TRBJ2-7|TRBV10-2|TRBD1
TGCGCCAGCAGTCCGGGACAGACCTCCTACGAGCAGTACTTC
CASSPGQTSYEQYF
>once|TRBJ2-2|TRBV12-5|NA
TGTGCTAGTGGCCCAGGGGACTTTAGCCCCGGGGAGCTGTTTTTT
CASGPGDFSPGELFF
>NA|TRBJ2-2|TRBV21-1|NA
TGTGCCAGCACCTTTGCCCCGGGGAAAACCGGGGAGCTGTTTTTT
CASTFAPGKTGELFF
>NA|TRBJ2-1|TRBV7-8|TRBD2
TGTGCCAGCAGCTTAGGGACTAGCGGGAGTGTGGAATTTGGGCAGTTCTTC
CASSLGTSGSVEFGQFF